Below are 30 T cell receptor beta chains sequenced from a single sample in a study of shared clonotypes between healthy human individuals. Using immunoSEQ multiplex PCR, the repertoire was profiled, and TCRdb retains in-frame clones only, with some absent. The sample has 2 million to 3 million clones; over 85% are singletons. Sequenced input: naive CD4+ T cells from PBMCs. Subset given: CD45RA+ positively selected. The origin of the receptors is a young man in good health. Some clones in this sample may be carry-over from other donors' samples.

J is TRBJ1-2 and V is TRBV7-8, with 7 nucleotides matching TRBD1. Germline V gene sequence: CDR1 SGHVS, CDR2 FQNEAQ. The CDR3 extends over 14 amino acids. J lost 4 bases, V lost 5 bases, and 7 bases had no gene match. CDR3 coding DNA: TGTGCCAGCAGCCCGTCCCGGGACAGCTATGGCTACACCTTC. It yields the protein CASSPSRDSYGYTF. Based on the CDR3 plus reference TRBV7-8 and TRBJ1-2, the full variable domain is GAGVSQSPRYKVAKRGQDVALRCDPISGHVSLFWYQQALGQGPEFLTYFQNEAQLDKSGLPSDRFFAERPEGSVSTLKIQRTQQEDSAVYLCASSPSRDSYGYTFGSGTRLTVV.

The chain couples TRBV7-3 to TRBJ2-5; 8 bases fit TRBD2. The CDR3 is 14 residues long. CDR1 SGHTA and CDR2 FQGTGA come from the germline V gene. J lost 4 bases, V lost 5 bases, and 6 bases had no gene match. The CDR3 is CASSPGREVETQYF. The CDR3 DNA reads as TGTGCCAGCAGCCCCGGGAGGGAGGTAGAGACCCAGTACTTC. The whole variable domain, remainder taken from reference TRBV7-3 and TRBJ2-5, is GAGVSQTPSNKVTEKGKYVELRCDPISGHTALYWYRQSLGQGPEFLIYFQGTGAADDSGLPNDRFFAVRPEGSVSTLKIQRTERGDSAVYLCASSPGREVETQYFGPGTRLLVL.

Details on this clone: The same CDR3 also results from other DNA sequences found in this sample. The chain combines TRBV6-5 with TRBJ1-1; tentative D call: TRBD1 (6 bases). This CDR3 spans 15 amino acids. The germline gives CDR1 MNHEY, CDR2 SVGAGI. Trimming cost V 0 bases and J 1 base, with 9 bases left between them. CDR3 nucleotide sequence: TGTGCCAGCAGTTACTCCAGGGGAGGGAACACTGAAGCTTTCTTT. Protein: CASSYSRGGNTEAFF.

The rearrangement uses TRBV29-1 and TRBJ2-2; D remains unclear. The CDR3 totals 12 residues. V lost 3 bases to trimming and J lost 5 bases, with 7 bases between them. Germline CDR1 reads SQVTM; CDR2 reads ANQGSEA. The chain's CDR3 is CSVDSGTGELFF. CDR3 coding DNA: TGCAGCGTTGATAGTGGGACCGGGGAGCTGTTTTTT.

The CDR3 DNA reads as TGTGCCAGCAACGCTCAGGGGGCAGGGGCCTACAATGAGCAGTTCTTC. Its translation is CASNAQGAGAYNEQFF. V gene TRBV9 combines with J gene TRBJ2-1, with TRBD1 identical over 8 bases. The length of the CDR3 is 16 residues. V lost 6 bases and J lost 2; bases outside the gene matches: 10. Germline V lookup: CDR1 SGDLS, CDR2 YYNGEE.

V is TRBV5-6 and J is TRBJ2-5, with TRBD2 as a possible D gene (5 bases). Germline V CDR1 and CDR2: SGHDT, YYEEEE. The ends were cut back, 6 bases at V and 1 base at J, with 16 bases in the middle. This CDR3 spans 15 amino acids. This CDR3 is CASILSGNSQETQYF. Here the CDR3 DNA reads TGTGCCAGCATCTTATCCGGGAACAGCCAAGAGACCCAGTACTTC.

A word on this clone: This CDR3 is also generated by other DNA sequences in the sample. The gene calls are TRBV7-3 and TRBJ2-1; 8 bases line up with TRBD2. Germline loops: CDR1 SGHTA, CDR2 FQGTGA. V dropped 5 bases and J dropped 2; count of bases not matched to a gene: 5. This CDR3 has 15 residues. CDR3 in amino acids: CASSPAGGAYNEQFF. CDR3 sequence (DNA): TGTGCCAGCAGCCCTGCGGGGGGCGCCTACAATGAGCAGTTCTTC.

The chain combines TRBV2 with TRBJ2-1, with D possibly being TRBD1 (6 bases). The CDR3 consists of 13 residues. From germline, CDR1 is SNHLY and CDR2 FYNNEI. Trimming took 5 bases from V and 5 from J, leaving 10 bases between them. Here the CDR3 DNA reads TGTGCCAGCAGTACGGACAGAAACAATGAGCAGTTCTTC. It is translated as CASSTDRNNEQFF.

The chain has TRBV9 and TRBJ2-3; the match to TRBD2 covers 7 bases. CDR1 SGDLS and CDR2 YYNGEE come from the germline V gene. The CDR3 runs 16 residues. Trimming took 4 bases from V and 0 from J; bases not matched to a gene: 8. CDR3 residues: CASSSHFSGSTDTQYF. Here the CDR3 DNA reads TGTGCCAGCAGCTCGCATTTTAGCGGGAGCACAGATACGCAGTATTTT.

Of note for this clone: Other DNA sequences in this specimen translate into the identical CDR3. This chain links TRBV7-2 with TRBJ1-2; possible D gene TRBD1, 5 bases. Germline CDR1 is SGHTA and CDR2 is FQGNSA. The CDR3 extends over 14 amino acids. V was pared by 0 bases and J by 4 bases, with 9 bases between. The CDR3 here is CASSLAQGGYGYTF. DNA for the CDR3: TGTGCCAGCAGCTTAGCGCAGGGAGGCTATGGCTACACCTTC.

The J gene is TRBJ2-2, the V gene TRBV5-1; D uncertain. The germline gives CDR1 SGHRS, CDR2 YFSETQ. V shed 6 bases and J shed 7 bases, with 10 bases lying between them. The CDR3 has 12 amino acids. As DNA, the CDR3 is TGCGCCAGCACTTTCCAAGGCGGGGAGCTGTTTTTT. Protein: CASTFQGGELFF.

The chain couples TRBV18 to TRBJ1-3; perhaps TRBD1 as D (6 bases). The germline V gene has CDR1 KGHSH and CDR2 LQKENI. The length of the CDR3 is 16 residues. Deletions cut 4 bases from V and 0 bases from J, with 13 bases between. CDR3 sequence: CASSRNRDNSGNTIYF. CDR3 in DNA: TGTGCCAGCTCACGCAACCGGGACAACTCTGGAAACACCATATATTTT.

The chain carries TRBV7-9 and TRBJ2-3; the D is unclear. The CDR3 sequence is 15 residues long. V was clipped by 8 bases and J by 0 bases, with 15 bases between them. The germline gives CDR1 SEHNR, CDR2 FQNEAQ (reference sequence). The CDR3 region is CASSRSATSTDTQYF. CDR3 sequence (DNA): TGTGCCAGCTCAAGGAGCGCGACTAGCACAGATACGCAGTATTTT.

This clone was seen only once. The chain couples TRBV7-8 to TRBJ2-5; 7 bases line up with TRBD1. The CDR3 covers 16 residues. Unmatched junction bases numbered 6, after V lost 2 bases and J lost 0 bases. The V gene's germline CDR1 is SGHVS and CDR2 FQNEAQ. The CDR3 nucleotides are TGTGCCAGCAGCTTAAACCGGGACAGATACCAAGAGACCCAGTACTTC. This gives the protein CASSLNRDRYQETQYF. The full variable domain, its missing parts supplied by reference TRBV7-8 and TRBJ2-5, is GAGVSQSPRYKVAKRGQDVALRCDPISGHVSLFWYQQALGQGPEFLTYFQNEAQLDKSGLPSDRFFAERPEGSVSTLKIQRTQQEDSAVYLCASSLNRDRYQETQYFGPGTRLLVL.

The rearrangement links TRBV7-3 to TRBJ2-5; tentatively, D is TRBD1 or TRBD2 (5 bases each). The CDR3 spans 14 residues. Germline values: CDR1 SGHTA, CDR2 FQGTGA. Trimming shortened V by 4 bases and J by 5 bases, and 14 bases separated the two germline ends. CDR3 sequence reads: CASSSGTYGETQYF. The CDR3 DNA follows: TGTGCCAGCAGCTCCGGGACCTACGGGGAGACCCAGTACTTC.

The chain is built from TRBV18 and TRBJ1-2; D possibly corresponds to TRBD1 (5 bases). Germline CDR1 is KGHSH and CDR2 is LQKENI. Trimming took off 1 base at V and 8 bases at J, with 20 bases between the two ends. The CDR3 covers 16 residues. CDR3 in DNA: TGTGCCAGCTCACCACTCCCTTCTCGGGGGGACGGGGGCTACACCTTC. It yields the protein CASSPLPSRGDGGYTF. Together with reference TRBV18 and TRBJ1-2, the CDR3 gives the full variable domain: NAGVMQNPRHLVRRRGQEARLRCSPMKGHSHVYWYRQLPEEGLKFMVYLQKENIIDESGMPKERFSAEFPKEGPSILRIQQVVRGDSAAYFCASSPLPSRGDGGYTFGSGTRLTVV.

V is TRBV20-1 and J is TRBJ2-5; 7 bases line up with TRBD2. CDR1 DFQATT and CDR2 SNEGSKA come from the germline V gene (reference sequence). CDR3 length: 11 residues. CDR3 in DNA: TGCGGCCTGGGAGGGAGGGAGACCCAGTACTTC. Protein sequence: CGLGGRETQYF.

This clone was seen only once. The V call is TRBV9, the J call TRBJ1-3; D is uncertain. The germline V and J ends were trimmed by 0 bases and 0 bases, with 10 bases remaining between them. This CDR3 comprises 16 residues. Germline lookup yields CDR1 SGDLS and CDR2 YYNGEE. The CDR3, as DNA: TGTGCCAGCAGCGTAGCGCCGAACCACTCTGGAAACACCATATATTTT. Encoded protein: CASSVAPNHSGNTIYF.

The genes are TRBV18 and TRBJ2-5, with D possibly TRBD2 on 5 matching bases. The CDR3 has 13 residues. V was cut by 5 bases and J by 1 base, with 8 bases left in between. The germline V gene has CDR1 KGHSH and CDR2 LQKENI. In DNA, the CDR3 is TGTGCCAGCTCAAGTGGAGGCCAAGAGACCCAGTACTTC. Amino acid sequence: CASSSGGQETQYF.

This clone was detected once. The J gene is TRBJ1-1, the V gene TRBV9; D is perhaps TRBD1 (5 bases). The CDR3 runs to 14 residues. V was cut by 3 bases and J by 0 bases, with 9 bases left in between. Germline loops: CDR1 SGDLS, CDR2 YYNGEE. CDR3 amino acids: CASSAGRVNTEAFF. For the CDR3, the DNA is TGTGCCAGCAGCGCCGGCAGGGTGAACACTGAAGCTTTCTTT.

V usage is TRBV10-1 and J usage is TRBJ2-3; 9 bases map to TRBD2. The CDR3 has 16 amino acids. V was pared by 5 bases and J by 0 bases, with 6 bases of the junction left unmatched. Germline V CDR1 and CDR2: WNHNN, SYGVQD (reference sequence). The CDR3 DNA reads TGCGCCAGCAGTCCTAGCGGGACGCCTAGCACAGATACGCAGTATTTT. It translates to CASSPSGTPSTDTQYF.

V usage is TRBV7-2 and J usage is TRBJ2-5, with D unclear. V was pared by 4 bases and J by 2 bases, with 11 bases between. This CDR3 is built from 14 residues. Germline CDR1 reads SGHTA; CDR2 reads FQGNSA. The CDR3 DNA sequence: TGTGCCAGCAGCTCTTATCACGGACAAGAGACCCAGTACTTC. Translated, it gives CASSSYHGQETQYF.

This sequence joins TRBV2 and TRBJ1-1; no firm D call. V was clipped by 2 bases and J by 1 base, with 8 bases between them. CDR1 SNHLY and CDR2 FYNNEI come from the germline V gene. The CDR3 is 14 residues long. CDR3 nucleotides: TGTGCCAGCAGTGAACGAGTAAAGAACACTGAAGCTTTCTTT. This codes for CASSERVKNTEAFF.

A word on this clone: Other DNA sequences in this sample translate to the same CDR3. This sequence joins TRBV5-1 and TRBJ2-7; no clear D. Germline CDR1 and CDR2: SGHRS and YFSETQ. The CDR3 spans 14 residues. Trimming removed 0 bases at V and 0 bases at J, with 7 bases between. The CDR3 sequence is CASSLVRGSYEQYF. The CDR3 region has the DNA TGCGCCAGCAGCTTGGTAAGAGGCTCCTACGAGCAGTACTTC. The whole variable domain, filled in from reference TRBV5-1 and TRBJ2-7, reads KAGVTQTPRYLIKTRGQQVTLSCSPISGHRSVSWYQQTPGQGLQFLFEYFSETQRNKGNFPGRFSGRQFSNSRSEMNVSTLELGDSALYLCASSLVRGSYEQYFGPGTRLTVT.

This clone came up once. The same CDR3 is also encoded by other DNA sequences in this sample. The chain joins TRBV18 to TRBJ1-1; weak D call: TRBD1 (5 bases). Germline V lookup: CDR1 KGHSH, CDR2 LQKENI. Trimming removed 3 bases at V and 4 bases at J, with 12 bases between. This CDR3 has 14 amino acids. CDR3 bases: TGTGCCAGCTCACCGGGGCAGGGAGGCACTGAAGCTTTCTTT. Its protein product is CASSPGQGGTEAFF.

CDR3 region: CASSSEAVRTTGELFF. The CDR3 DNA follows: TGCGCCAGCAGCTCCGAAGCGGTTCGTACCACCGGGGAGCTGTTTTTT. The chain employs TRBV5-1 and TRBJ2-2; tentatively, D is TRBD2 (5 bases). The V and J ends lost 3 bases and 4 bases respectively, with 16 bases between them. The germline V gene encodes CDR1 SGHRS and CDR2 YFSETQ. This CDR3 contains 16 residues. Based on the CDR3 plus reference TRBV5-1 and TRBJ2-2, the full variable domain is KAGVTQTPRYLIKTRGQQVTLSCSPISGHRSVSWYQQTPGQGLQFLFEYFSETQRNKGNFPGRFSGRQFSNSRSEMNVSTLELGDSALYLCASSSEAVRTTGELFFGEGSRLTVL.

The CDR3 DNA reads TGTGCCAGCAGTTTAAGGGGACTAGCGGGAGGCCTCCCCTACGAGCAGTACTTC. It is translated as CASSLRGLAGGLPYEQYF. The V call is TRBV27, the J call TRBJ2-7; 15 bases line up with TRBD2. Losses at the gene ends were 2 bases for V and 2 bases for J; bases not matched to a gene: 7. From germline, CDR1 is MNHEY and CDR2 SMNVEV (reference sequence). The CDR3 length is 18 residues.

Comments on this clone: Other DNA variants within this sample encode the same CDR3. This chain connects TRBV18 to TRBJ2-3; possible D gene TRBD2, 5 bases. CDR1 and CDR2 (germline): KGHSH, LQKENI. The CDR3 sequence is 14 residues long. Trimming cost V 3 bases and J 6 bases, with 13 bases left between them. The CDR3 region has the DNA TGTGCCAGCTCACCCCCGGACTCGCCCGATACGCAGTATTTT. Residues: CASSPPDSPDTQYF.

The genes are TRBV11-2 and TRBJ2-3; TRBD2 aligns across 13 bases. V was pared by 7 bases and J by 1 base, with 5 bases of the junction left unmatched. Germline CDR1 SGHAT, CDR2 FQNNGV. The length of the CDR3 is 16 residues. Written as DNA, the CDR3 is TGTGCCAGCACTCCGGGACTAGCGGGGCGCACAGATACGCAGTATTTT. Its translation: CASTPGLAGRTDTQYF.

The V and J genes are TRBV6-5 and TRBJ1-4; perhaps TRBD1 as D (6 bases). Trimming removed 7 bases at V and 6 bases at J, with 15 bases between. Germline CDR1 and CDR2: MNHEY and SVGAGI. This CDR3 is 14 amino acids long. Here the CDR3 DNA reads TGTGCCAGCATTATACAGGGACATTATGAAAAACTGTTTTTT. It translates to CASIIQGHYEKLFF.